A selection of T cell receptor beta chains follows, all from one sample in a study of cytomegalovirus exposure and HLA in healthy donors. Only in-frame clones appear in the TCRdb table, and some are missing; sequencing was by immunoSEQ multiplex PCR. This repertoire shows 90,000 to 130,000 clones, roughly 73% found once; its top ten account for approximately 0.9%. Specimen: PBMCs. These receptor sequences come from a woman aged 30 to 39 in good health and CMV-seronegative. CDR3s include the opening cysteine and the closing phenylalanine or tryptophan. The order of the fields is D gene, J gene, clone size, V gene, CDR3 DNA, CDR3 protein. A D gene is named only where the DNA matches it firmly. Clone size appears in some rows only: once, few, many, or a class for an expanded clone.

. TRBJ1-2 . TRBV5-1 TGCGCCAGCAGCTTGGAGGCAAGAAGAGCGAACTATGGCTACACCTTC CASSLEARRANYGYTF
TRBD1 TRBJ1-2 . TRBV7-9 TGTGCCAGCAGCCTAGATTACCCCGGGACAGGGGGCTTTTGGGGCTACACCTTC CASSLDYPGTGGFWGYTF
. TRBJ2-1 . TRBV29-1 TGCAGCGTGGGTGGGTTCGGAGCCAACCTCAGGGGTGAGCAGTTCTTC CSVGGFGANLRGEQFF
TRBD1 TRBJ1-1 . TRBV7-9 TGTGCCAGCAGCTTCCCCCCAGGGGGCCTCACTGAAGCTTTCTTT CASSFPPGGLTEAFF
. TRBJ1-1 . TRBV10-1 TGCGCCAGCAGACGGGAAATGAACACTGAAGCTTTCTTT CASRREMNTEAFF
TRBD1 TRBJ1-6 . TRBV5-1 TGCGCCAGCAGCGAGGGACAGGGTGTCGGTAATTCACCCCTCCACTTT CASSEGQGVGNSPLHF
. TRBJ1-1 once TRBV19 TGTGCCAGTAGTATAGTTTACGCGGGGGGCAGGACTGAAGCTTTCTTT CASSIVYAGGRTEAFF
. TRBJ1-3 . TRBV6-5 TGTGCCAGCAGTTTAAACAGGGCAACTGGAAACACCATATATTTT CASSLNRATGNTIYF
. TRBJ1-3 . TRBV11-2 TGTGCCAGCAGCTTAGCGAGCCTATCCAGGCACACCATATATTTT CASSLASLSRHTIYF
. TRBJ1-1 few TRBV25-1 TGTGCCAGCAGAGGGGACACTGAAGCTTTCTTT CASRGDTEAFF
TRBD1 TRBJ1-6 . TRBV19 TGTGCCAGTAGTACGACAACAGGGGGCCTTAATTCACCCCTCCACTTT CASSTTTGGLNSPLHF
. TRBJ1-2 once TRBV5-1 TGCGCCAGCAGCTTGGATGCAGGGGCGGCCTATGGCTACACCTTC CASSLDAGAAYGYTF
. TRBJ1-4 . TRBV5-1 TGCGCCAGCAGCTTGGGTAGTGGTGAAAAACTGTTTTTT CASSLGSGEKLFF
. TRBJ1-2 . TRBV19 TGTGCCAGTAGTGATAGGGGTTATGGCTACACCTTC CASSDRGYGYTF
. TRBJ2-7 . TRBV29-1 TGCAGCGTTGAGTCGGGGAGCTCCTACGAGCAGTACTTC CSVESGSSYEQYF
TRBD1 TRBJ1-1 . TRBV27 TGTGCCAGCAGTCGGGAGGTGGGACAGGCCAACACTGAAGCTTTCTTT CASSREVGQANTEAFF
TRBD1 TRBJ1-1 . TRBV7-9 TGTGCCAGCAGACAGGGGGCATCTGAAGCTTTCTTT CASRQGASEAFF
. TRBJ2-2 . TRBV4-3 TGCGCCAGCAGCCAAAGATCTGTACGGGGGGCTTCCGCCGGGGAGCTGTTTTTT CASSQRSVRGASAGELFF
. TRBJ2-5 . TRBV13 TGTGCCAGCAGCTTATATCGGGGAGAGACCCAGTACTTC CASSLYRGETQYF
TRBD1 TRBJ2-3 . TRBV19 TGTGCCAGTAGTATCAACAGGGGAGATACGCAGTATTTT CASSINRGDTQYF
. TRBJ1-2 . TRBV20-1 TGCAGTGCTCCCAGGAACTATGGCTACACCTTC CSAPRNYGYTF
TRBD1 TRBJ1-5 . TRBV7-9 TGTGCCAGCAGCATAAACAGGGGTAAGCCCCAGCATTTT CASSINRGKPQHF
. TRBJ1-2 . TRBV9 TGTGCCAGCAGCGCCACAATGAACTATGGCTACACCTTC CASSATMNYGYTF
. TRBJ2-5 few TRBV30 TGTGCCTGGGGGGAGGCAGTACAAGAGACCCAGTACTTC CAWGEAVQETQYF
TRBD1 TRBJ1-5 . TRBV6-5 TGTGCCAGCAGCCTAGACAGGGGATATCAGCCCCAGCATTTT CASSLDRGYQPQHF
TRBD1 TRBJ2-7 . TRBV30 TGTGCCTGGAGAGGAAAGGGGGCGAGGGAGCAGTACTTC CAWRGKGAREQYF
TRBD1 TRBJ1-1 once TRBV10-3 TGTGCCATCAGAGAAATACAGGGGATGAACACTGAAGCTTTCTTT CAIREIQGMNTEAFF
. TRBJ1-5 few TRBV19 TGTGCCAGTAGGGGTCAGGGTAGCAATCAGCCCCAGCATTTT CASRGQGSNQPQHF
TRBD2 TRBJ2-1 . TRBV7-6 TGTGCCAGCAGCCCTCGACGCGGGAGCTCCTACAATGAGCAGTTCTTC CASSPRRGSSYNEQFF
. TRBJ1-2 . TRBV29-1 TGCAGCGGACGGGGTCTCTATGGCTACACCTTC CSGRGLYGYTF
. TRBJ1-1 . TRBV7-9 TGTGCCAGCAGCTTAGGACAGTTGAACACTGAAGCTTTCTTT CASSLGQLNTEAFF
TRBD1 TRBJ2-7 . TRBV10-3 TGTGCCATCAGTGAACAGGGGTATGAGCAGTACTTC CAISEQGYEQYF
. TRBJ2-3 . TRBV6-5 TGTGCCAGCAGTAGCGCCCCTCTACTACGTACGCAGTATTTT CASSSAPLLRTQYF
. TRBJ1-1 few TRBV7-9 TGTGCCAGCAGCTCTGACTCGAACACTGAAGCTTTCTTT CASSSDSNTEAFF
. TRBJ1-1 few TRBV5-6 TGTGCCAGCAGCTTGGGGGGGGGATCGAACACTGAAGCTTTCTTT CASSLGGGSNTEAFF
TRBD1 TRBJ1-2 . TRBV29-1 TGCAGCGTTTATGGGACAGGGGTATCATATGGCTACACCTTC CSVYGTGVSYGYTF
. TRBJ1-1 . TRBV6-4 TGTGCCAGCTTTGCCGGGTTGAACACTGAAGCTTTCTTT CASFAGLNTEAFF
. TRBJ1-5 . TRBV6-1 TGTGCCAGCAGTGAATTTGCAGGGAGCAATCAGCCCCAGCATTTT CASSEFAGSNQPQHF
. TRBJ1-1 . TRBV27 TGTGCCAGCAGTTTATCGCGGACAGCGAACACTGAAGCTTTCTTT CASSLSRTANTEAFF
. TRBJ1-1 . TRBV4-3 TGCGCCAGCAGCCAAAATCCAGGGCCGAACACTGAAGCTTTCTTT CASSQNPGPNTEAFF
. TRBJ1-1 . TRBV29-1 TGCAGCGTTGAGGGGCAGGGGAACACTGAAGCTTTCTTT CSVEGQGNTEAFF
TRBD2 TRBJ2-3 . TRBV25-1 TGTGCCAGCAGTGGAACTAGCGGGGGGCCAGATACGCAGTATTTT CASSGTSGGPDTQYF
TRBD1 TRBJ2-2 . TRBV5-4 TGTGCCAGCAGCTTAGCCGGGACAGGGGGCCCAGGGGAGCTGTTTTTT CASSLAGTGGPGELFF
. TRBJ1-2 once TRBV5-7 TGTGCCAGCAGCAGTGAGGGACTCTATGGCTACACCTTC CASSSEGLYGYTF
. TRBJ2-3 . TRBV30 TGTGCCTGGCAGGGGCTCACAGATACGCAGTATTTT CAWQGLTDTQYF
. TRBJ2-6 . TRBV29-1 TGCAGCGTTGGCAGCTCTGGGGCCAACGTCCTGACTTTC CSVGSSGANVLTF
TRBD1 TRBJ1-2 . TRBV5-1 TGCGCCAGCAGAATAGAGGACAGGGCCACTCGGGGCTACACCTTC CASRIEDRATRGYTF
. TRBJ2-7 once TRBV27 TGTGCCAGCAGTCCCCACAGGGAGAGCTACGAGCAGTACTTC CASSPHRESYEQYF
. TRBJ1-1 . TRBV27 TGTGCCAGCAGTTTATCGTCCAGGGTGAACACTGAAGCTTTCTTT CASSLSSRVNTEAFF
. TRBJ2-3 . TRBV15 TGTGCCACCAGCAGAGATTTGGTAACGCCCCAGGTTGATACGCAGTATTTT CATSRDLVTPQVDTQYF